These 31 T cell receptor beta chains originate from one sample sequenced in a study of persistence of HIV-infected CD4 T cells. Their specific antigens are unknown. Anti-CD3/anti-CD28 beads served as a nonspecific positive control stimulus. Sorting of responding CD4+ T cells relied on upregulated CD40 ligand together with CD69. The libraries were made with immunoSEQ version 4 in survey mode. Sequencing used immunoSEQ multiplex PCR; TCRdb keeps in-frame clones, though not all of them. Here the sample spans 44,000 or so clones, 90% to 95% being singletons. The sequences come from CD4+ T cells sorted from PBMCs after approximately 20-hour stimulation, collected from a patient who received antiretroviral therapy. Receptors were obtained from an adult man with HIV who was CMV-seropositive.

The chain has TRBV12-5 and TRBJ2-3; no definite D call. Germline assignment: CDR1 LGHNT and CDR2 FRNRAP. The length of the CDR3 is 13 residues. V shed 3 bases and J shed 4 bases, with 8 bases lying between them. CDR3 residues: CASGLWGADTQYF. CDR3 sequence (DNA): TGTGCTAGTGGTTTATGGGGTGCAGATACGCAGTATTTT.

V gene TRBV5-1 combines with J gene TRBJ2-3; perhaps TRBD1 as D (5 bases). The CDR3 spans 14 residues. Trimming removed 4 bases at V and 1 base at J, with 10 bases between. CDR1 SGHRS and CDR2 YFSETQ come from the germline V gene. CDR3 DNA sequence: TGCGCCAGCAGCATACAGGTTGGCACAGATACGCAGTATTTT. Amino acid sequence: CASSIQVGTDTQYF.

The genes are TRBV7-8 and TRBJ1-1; weak D call: TRBD1 (5 bases). With 1 base removed from V and 5 bases from J, the gap between germline ends came to 11 bases. Germline V CDR1 and CDR2: SGHVS, FQNEAQ. The length of the CDR3 is 14 residues. The CDR3 protein is CASSLDRMGTEAFF. DNA for the CDR3: TGTGCCAGCAGCTTAGACAGGATGGGAACTGAAGCTTTCTTT.

The chain has TRBV30 and TRBJ1-1; the D is unclear. The CDR3 extends over 11 amino acids. The germline V gene has CDR1 GTSNPN and CDR2 SVGIG (reference sequence). The ends were cut back, 2 bases at V and 11 bases at J, with 12 bases in the middle. CDR3 protein: CAWSSGAGAFF. The DNA for the CDR3 is TGTGCCTGGAGTTCGGGCGCGGGCGCTTTCTTT.

This clone was counted a single time. The chain combines TRBV7-8 with TRBJ1-5; tentative D call: TRBD1 (5 bases). The CDR3 extends over 13 amino acids. Germline values: CDR1 SGHVS, CDR2 FQNEAQ. Trimming took 5 bases from V and 5 from J, leaving 10 bases between them. As DNA, the CDR3 is TGTGCCAGCAGCCGGGACCGCCATCAGCCCCAGCATTTT. It is translated as CASSRDRHQPQHF.

J is TRBJ2-6 and V is TRBV2; D unresolved. Germline CDR1 SNHLY, CDR2 FYNNEI. There are 16 residues in the CDR3. Trimming cost V 5 bases and J 0 bases, with 11 bases left between them. The CDR3: CASSPGISSGANVLTF. The DNA for the CDR3 is TGTGCCAGCAGTCCAGGTATCAGCTCTGGGGCCAACGTCCTGACTTTC.

The rearrangement links TRBV5-1 to TRBJ2-7; D is unclear. The germline V gene encodes CDR1 SGHRS and CDR2 YFSETQ. V lost 4 bases and J 0 bases, leaving 8 bases between the germline ends. This CDR3 is built from 13 residues. The CDR3 DNA sequence: TGCGCCAGCAGCATAGGAGACTCCTACGAGCAGTACTTC. This gives the protein CASSIGDSYEQYF.

This chain connects TRBV18 to TRBJ2-4, with 7 bases that match TRBD2. Germline values: CDR1 KGHSH, CDR2 LQKENI. After removal of 2 bases from V and 7 bases from J, the junction contained 11 bases not matched to a gene. This CDR3 spans 16 amino acids. The CDR3 region is CASSPKSAGDSNIQYF. CDR3 nucleotide sequence: TGTGCCAGCTCACCAAAGTCGGCGGGGGATTCGAACATTCAGTACTTC.

V gene TRBV5-1 combines with J gene TRBJ1-6; tentatively, D is TRBD1 (6 bases). The CDR3 runs 15 residues. The V and J ends lost 3 bases and 4 bases respectively, with 11 bases between them. Per the germline V gene, CDR1 is SGHRS and CDR2 is YFSETQ. The CDR3 sequence: CASSYGTSYNSPLHF. The CDR3 DNA is TGCGCCAGCAGCTACGGGACATCATATAATTCACCCCTCCACTTT.

J is TRBJ2-2 and V is TRBV12-5; 9 bases fit TRBD2. With 2 bases clipped from V and 1 base from J, the junction kept 8 bases outside the gene matches. Looked up from germline, CDR1 is LGHNT and CDR2 is FRNRAP. CDR3 length: 18 amino acids. CDR3 region: CASGLSPKRGVNTGELFF. CDR3 bases: TGTGCTAGTGGTTTGTCCCCTAAGCGGGGGGTGAACACCGGGGAGCTGTTTTTT.

This sequence joins TRBV5-1 and TRBJ2-2; TRBD1 aligns across 9 bases. Looked up from germline, CDR1 is SGHRS and CDR2 is YFSETQ. V gave up 0 bases and J gave up 7 bases; unmatched junction bases: 4. CDR3 length: 15 amino acids. CDR3 coding DNA: TGCGCCAGCAGCTTGGGGGGACAGGGCGTCGGGGAGCTGTTTTTT. Its translation: CASSLGGQGVGELFF.

This chain links TRBV28 with TRBJ2-3; no clear D. Trimming shortened V by 5 bases and J by 5 bases, and 17 bases separated the two germline ends. This CDR3 region has 15 residues. Per the germline V gene, CDR1 is MDHEN and CDR2 is SYDVKM. The CDR3 spells CASSNVGSFKDTQYF. CDR3 DNA sequence: TGTGCCAGCAGTAACGTGGGAAGTTTCAAAGATACGCAGTATTTT.

V usage is TRBV6-5 and J usage is TRBJ1-2, with TRBD1 identical over 8 bases. The J segment lost 7 bases and the V segment lost 0 bases, leaving 7 bases of the junction unmatched. Germline CDR1 is MNHEY and CDR2 is SVGAGI. The CDR3 extends over 15 amino acids. The CDR3 reads CASSYSGTGASGYTF. DNA for the CDR3: TGTGCCAGCAGTTACTCTGGGACAGGAGCCTCTGGCTACACCTTC.

This clone was counted a single time. The V gene is TRBV19, the J gene TRBJ2-2; D gene uncertain. CDR1 is LNHDA and CDR2 is SQIVND in the germline V gene (reference sequence). V lost 3 bases and J 3 bases, leaving 8 bases between the germline ends. This CDR3 is 14 amino acids long. CDR3 DNA: TGTGCCAGTAGTATGCGGCAGCACACCGGGGAGCTGTTTTTT. This translates into CASSMRQHTGELFF.

This clone occurred once. V and J are TRBV7-3 and TRBJ2-2; D uncertain. With 1 base removed from V and 2 bases from J, the gap between germline ends came to 20 bases. The CDR3 covers 19 residues. Germline CDR1 is SGHTA and CDR2 is FQGTGA. In nucleotides, the CDR3 is TGTGCCAGCAGCTTAATGTCTCGGGTAGGCTACCGAAACACCGGGGAGCTGTTTTTT. Translated, it gives CASSLMSRVGYRNTGELFF.

The CDR3 loop reads CASSFQNEQFF. The DNA for the CDR3 is TGTGCCAGCAGCTTTCAGAATGAGCAGTTCTTC. This chain joins TRBV7-8 and TRBJ2-1; D ambiguous. Germline V CDR1 and CDR2: SGHVS, FQNEAQ. CDR3 size: 11 residues. Between the trimmed V and J ends, which lost 3 bases and 7 bases, there was a span of 4 bases.

The chain joins TRBV19 to TRBJ1-1; possibly TRBD1 for D (5 bases). Germline assignment: CDR1 LNHDA and CDR2 SQIVND (reference sequence). The CDR3 has 13 amino acids. V lost 4 bases and J 4 bases, leaving 10 bases between the germline ends. The CDR3 DNA follows: TGTGCCAGTAGTAGCAGGGTTGTCACTGAAGCTTTCTTT. Protein product: CASSSRVVTEAFF. Supplemented by reference TRBV19 and TRBJ1-1, the full variable domain reads DGGITQSPKYLFRKEGQNVTLSCEQNLNHDAMYWYRQDPGQGLRLIYYSQIVNDFQKGDIAEGYSVSREKKESFPLTVTSAQKNPTAFYLCASSSRVVTEAFFGQGTRLTVV.

The CDR3 region has the DNA TGTGCCACCAGCAGAGATCCGGGTCAGGGCTACACCTTC. The encoded protein is CATSRDPGQGYTF. The rearrangement links TRBV15 to TRBJ1-2; no reliable D call. V lost 0 bases and J 8 bases, leaving 10 bases between the germline ends. From germline, CDR1 is LNHNV and CDR2 YYDKDF (reference sequence). The CDR3 has 13 amino acids.

The chain uses TRBV9 and TRBJ1-6; no reliable D call. The V and J ends lost 3 bases and 7 bases respectively, with 20 bases between them. The germline CDR1 and CDR2 sequences are SGDLS and YYNGEE. This CDR3 is 17 amino acids long. CDR3 nucleotides: TGTGCCAGCAGCGGTTGGGGAATGACATCCCGGAATTCACCCCTCCACTTT. Protein product: CASSGWGMTSRNSPLHF.

V is TRBV5-1 and J is TRBJ1-1; no clear D. The germline V and J ends were trimmed by 2 bases and 1 base, with 9 bases remaining between them. The CDR3 totals 14 residues. Germline CDR1 is SGHRS and CDR2 is YFSETQ. CDR3 loop: CASSFRGGNTEAFF. The CDR3 coding sequence is TGCGCCAGCAGCTTTCGAGGCGGGAACACTGAAGCTTTCTTT.

By sample share, this clone is medium-sized. J is TRBJ1-2 and V is TRBV7-9; 9 bases are a match to TRBD1. Germline V gene data show CDR1 as SEHNR and CDR2 as FQNEAQ (reference sequence). Trimming cost V 4 bases and J 7 bases; bases outside gene matches: 19. The CDR3 extends over 18 amino acids. CDR3 amino acids: CASSSWGSSGTGRSGYTF. The CDR3 nucleotides are TGTGCCAGCAGCTCTTGGGGGTCTTCCGGGACAGGGCGCTCTGGCTACACCTTC.

This rearrangement joins TRBV5-1 to TRBJ2-3; TRBD1 is a possible D gene (5 bases). Trimming pared 4 bases from V and 0 bases from J, leaving 12 bases between. Germline V gene lookup returns CDR1 SGHRS and CDR2 YFSETQ. CDR3 length: 15 residues. CDR3 amino acids: CASSPRTTSTDTQYF. CDR3 DNA: TGCGCCAGCAGCCCCAGGACAACCAGCACAGATACGCAGTATTTT.

The J gene is TRBJ2-1, the V gene TRBV7-3, with 11 bases identical to TRBD2. Germline trimming cut 4 bases from V and 6 bases from J; bases unmatched to any gene: 11. Looked up from germline, CDR1 is SGHTA and CDR2 is FQGTGA. CDR3 length equals 17 residues. DNA for the CDR3: TGTGCCAGCAGCTCCCGACCGCTAGCGGGGGGATCCAATGAGCAGTTCTTC. Translation: CASSSRPLAGGSNEQFF.

The chain uses TRBV9 and TRBJ2-2, with TRBD2 identical over 9 bases. The V gene end was trimmed by 3 bases and the J gene end by 7 bases; junction bases not matched to a gene: 4. The CDR3 is 14 residues long. Germline values: CDR1 SGDLS, CDR2 YYNGEE. The CDR3 nucleotides read TGTGCCAGCAGCGCCCTTAGCGGGGGCGGGGAGCTGTTTTTT. Residues: CASSALSGGGELFF.

The chain links TRBV2 to TRBJ1-2, with 8 nucleotides matching TRBD1. Germline V gene sequence: CDR1 SNHLY, CDR2 FYNNEI. Trimming removed 6 bases from V and 6 bases from J; junction bases left unmatched: 6. The length of the CDR3 is 13 residues. The CDR3 coding sequence is TGTGCCAGCAGGGACAGGGAATCCCATGGCTACACCTTC. Translated: CASRDRESHGYTF.

This clone was seen a single time. The genes are TRBV28 and TRBJ2-3; TRBD2 aligns across 12 bases. J lost 3 bases, V lost 0 bases, and 7 bases had no gene match. There are 18 residues in the CDR3. Germline V gene sequence: CDR1 MDHEN, CDR2 SYDVKM. The CDR3 sequence is CASSLWASGGAETDTQYF. CDR3 in DNA: TGTGCCAGCAGTTTATGGGCTAGCGGGGGGGCGGAGACAGATACGCAGTATTTT. Complete variable domain (other parts from reference TRBV28 and TRBJ2-3): DVKVTQSSRYLVKRTGEKVFLECVQDMDHENMFWYRQDPGLGLRLIYFSYDVKMKEKGDIPEGYSVSREKKERFSLILESASTNQTSMYLCASSLWASGGAETDTQYFGPGTRLTVL.

In this sample, this clone turned up once. The chain combines TRBV20-1 with TRBJ1-3, with D perhaps TRBD1 (6 bases). Per germline, CDR1 DFQATT and CDR2 SNEGSKA (reference sequence). The CDR3 is made up of 17 amino acids. Trimming pared 3 bases from V and 0 bases from J, leaving 18 bases between. The CDR3, as DNA: TGCAGTGCTAGTCTTCCGACAGGAACCAACTCTGGAAACACCATATATTTT. It is translated as CSASLPTGTNSGNTIYF.

This chain joins TRBV24-1 and TRBJ1-2, with 9 bases identical to TRBD1. In germline, CDR1 is KGHDR, CDR2 SFDVKD. Trimming removed 3 bases from V and 4 bases from J; junction bases left unmatched: 5. CDR3 length: 15 residues. The chain's CDR3 is CATSDHRGRAYGYTF. Written as DNA, the CDR3 is TGTGCCACCAGTGATCACAGGGGGCGCGCCTATGGCTACACCTTC.

The chain employs TRBV9 and TRBJ2-6, with 7 nucleotides matching TRBD1. Germline V gene lookup returns CDR1 SGDLS and CDR2 YYNGEE. After removal of 3 bases from V and 4 bases from J, the junction contained 7 bases not matched to a gene. The CDR3 length is 16 residues. CDR3 loop: CASSARTGAGANVLTF. In DNA, the CDR3 is TGTGCCAGCAGCGCCCGTACAGGGGCCGGGGCCAACGTCCTGACTTTC.

The CDR3 bases are TGTGCCAGCAGCTTGAACGATGGCTACGAGCAGTACTTC. Translated: CASSLNDGYEQYF. The J gene is TRBJ2-7, the V gene TRBV5-4; D is unclear. Trimming took 1 base from V and 3 from J, leaving 8 bases between them. Germline values: CDR1 SGHNT, CDR2 YYREEE (reference sequence). The CDR3 extends over 13 amino acids. The whole variable domain, filled in from reference TRBV5-4 and TRBJ2-7, reads ETGVTQSPTHLIKTRGQQVTLRCSSQSGHNTVSWYQQALGQGPQFIFQYYREEENGRGNFPPRFSGLQFPNYSSELNVNALELDDSALYLCASSLNDGYEQYFGPGTRLTVT.

The chain joins TRBV3-1 (or the pseudogene TRBV3-2) to TRBJ2-2; possible D gene TRBD2, 6 bases. Germline values: CDR1 LGHDT, CDR2 YNNKEL (reference sequence). The CDR3 has 12 residues. V was pared by 6 bases and J by 6 bases, with 8 bases between. The CDR3 region is CASRSGAGELFF. In DNA, the CDR3 is TGTGCCAGCAGATCGGGGGCCGGGGAGCTGTTTTTT.